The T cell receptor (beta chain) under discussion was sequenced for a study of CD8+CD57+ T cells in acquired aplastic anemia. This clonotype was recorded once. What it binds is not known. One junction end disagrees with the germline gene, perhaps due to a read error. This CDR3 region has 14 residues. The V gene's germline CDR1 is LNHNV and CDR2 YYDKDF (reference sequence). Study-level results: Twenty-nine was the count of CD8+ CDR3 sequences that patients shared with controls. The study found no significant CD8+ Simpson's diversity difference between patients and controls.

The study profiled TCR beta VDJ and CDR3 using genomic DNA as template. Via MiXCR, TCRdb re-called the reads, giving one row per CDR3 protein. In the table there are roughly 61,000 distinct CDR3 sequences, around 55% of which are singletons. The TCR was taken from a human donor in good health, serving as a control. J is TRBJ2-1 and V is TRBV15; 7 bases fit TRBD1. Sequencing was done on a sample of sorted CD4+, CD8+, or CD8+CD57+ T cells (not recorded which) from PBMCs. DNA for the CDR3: TGTGCCACCAGCAGTATGGACAGGCACGATGAGCGGTTCTTC. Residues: CATSSMDRHDERFF.